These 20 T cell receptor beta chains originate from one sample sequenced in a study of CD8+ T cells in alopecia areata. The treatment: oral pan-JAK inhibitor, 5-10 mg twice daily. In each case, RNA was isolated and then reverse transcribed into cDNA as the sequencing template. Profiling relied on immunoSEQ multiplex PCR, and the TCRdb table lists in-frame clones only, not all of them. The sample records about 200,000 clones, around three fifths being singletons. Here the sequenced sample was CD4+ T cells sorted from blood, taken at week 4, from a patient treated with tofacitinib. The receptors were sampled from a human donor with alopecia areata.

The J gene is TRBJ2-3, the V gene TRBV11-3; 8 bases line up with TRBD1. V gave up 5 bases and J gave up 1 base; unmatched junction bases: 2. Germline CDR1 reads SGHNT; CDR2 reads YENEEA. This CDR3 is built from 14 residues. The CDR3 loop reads CASSQGAGTDTQYF. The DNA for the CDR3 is TGTGCCAGCAGCCAGGGGGCAGGCACAGATACGCAGTATTTT.

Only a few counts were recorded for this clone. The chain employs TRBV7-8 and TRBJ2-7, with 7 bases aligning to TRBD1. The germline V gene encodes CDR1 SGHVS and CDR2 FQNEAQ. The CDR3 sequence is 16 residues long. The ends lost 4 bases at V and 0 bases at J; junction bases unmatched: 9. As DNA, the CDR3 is TGTGCCAGCAGCTCCAACCCGGGACAGAGCTCCTACGAGCAGTACTTC. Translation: CASSSNPGQSSYEQYF.

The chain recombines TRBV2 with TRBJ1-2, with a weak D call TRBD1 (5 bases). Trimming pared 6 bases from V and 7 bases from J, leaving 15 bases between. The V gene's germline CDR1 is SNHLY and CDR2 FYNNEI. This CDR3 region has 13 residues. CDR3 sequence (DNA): TGTGCCAGCAGCCAGGGTATCATTGCTGGCTACACCTTC. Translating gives CASSQGIIAGYTF.

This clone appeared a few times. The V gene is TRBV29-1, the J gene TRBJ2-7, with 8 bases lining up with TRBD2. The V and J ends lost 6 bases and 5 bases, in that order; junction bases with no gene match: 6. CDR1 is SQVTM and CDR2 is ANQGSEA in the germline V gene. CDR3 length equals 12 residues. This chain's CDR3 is CSVRGGLNEQYF. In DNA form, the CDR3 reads TGCAGCGTCCGGGGGGGCCTGAACGAGCAGTACTTC.

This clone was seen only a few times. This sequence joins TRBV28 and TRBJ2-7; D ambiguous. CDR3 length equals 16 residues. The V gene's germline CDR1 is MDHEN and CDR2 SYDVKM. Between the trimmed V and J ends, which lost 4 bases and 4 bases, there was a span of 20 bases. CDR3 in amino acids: CASSSPATDALYEQYF. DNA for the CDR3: TGTGCCAGCAGTTCCCCTGCGACGGACGCTTTGTACGAGCAGTACTTC. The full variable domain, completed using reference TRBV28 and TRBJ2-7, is DVKVTQSSRYLVKRTGEKVFLECVQDMDHENMFWYRQDPGLGLRLIYFSYDVKMKEKGDIPEGYSVSREKKERFSLILESASTNQTSMYLCASSSPATDALYEQYFGPGTRLTVT.

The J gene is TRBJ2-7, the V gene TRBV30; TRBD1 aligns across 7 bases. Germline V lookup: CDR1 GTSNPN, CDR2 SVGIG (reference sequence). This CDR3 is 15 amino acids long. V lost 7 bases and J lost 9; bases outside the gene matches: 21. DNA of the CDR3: TGTGCCTTTCTAACCCGGGACAGATTTTATGCGGGGCAGTACTTC. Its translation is CAFLTRDRFYAGQYF.

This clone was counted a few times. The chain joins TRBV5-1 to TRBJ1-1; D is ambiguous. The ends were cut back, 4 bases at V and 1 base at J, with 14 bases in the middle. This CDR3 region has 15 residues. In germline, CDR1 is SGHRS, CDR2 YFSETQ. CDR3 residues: CASSVAPRENTEAFF. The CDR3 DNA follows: TGCGCCAGCAGCGTGGCCCCCCGGGAGAACACTGAAGCTTTCTTT.

The CDR3 DNA follows: TGTGCCTGGATGTATGGGGGCTCCTACAATGAGCAGTTCTTC. Residues: CAWMYGGSYNEQFF. This chain links TRBV30 with TRBJ2-1; the D gene could be TRBD1 or TRBD2 (5 bases each). V lost 4 bases and J 0 bases, leaving 10 bases between the germline ends. Germline CDR1 is GTSNPN and CDR2 is SVGIG (reference sequence). This CDR3 spans 14 amino acids.

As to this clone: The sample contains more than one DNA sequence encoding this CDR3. CDR3 loop: CSVGQGAGYTF. The CDR3 nucleotides read TGCAGCGTTGGACAGGGTGCGGGCTACACCTTC. V is TRBV29-1 and J is TRBJ1-2; 7 bases agree with TRBD1. The trim removed 4 bases at V and 8 bases at J, leaving 4 bases unmatched. From germline, CDR1 is SQVTM and CDR2 ANQGSEA. The CDR3 is 11 amino acids.

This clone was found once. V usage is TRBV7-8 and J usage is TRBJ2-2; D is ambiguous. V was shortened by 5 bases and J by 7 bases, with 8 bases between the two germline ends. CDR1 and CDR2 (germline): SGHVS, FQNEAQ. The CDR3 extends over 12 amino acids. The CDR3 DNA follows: TGTGCCAGCAGCCTGGCAGGCGGGGAGCTGTTTTTT. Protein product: CASSLAGGELFF.

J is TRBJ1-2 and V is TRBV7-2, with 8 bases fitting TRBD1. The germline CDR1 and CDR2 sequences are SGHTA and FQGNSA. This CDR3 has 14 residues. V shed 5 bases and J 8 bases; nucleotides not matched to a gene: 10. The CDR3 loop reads CASSARDRTSGYTF. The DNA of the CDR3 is TGTGCCAGCAGCGCGCGGGACAGGACTAGCGGCTACACCTTC.

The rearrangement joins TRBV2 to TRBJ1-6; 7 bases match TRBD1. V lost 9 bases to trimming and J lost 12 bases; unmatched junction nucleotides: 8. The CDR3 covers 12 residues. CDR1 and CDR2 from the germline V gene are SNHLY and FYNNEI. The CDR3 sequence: CARGTAVVPLHF. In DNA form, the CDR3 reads TGTGCCAGAGGGACAGCAGTCGTACCCCTCCACTTT. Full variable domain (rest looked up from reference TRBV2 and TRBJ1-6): EPEVTQTPSHQVTQMGQEVILRCVPISNHLYFYWYRQILGQKVEFLVSFYNNEISEKSEIFDDQFSVERPDGSNFTLKIRSTKLEDSAMYFCARGTAVVPLHFGNGTRLTVT.

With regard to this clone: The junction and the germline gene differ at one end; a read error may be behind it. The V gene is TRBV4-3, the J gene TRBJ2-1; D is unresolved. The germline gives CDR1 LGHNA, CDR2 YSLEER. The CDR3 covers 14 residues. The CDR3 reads CASGHVSESNEQFF. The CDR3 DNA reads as TGCGCCAGCGGCCATGTTTCAGAGAGCAATGAGCAGTTCTTC.

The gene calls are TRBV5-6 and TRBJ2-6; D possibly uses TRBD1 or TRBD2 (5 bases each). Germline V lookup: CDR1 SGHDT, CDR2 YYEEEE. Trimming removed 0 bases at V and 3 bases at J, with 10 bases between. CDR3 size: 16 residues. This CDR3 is CASSLALGVGANVLTF. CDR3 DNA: TGTGCCAGCAGCTTGGCCTTGGGGGTTGGGGCCAACGTCCTGACTTTC. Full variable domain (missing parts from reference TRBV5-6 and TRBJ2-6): DAGVTQSPTHLIKTRGQQVTLRCSPKSGHDTVSWYQQALGQGPQFIFQYYEEEERQRGNFPDRFSGHQFPNYSSELNVNALLLGDSALYLCASSLALGVGANVLTFGAGSRLTVL.

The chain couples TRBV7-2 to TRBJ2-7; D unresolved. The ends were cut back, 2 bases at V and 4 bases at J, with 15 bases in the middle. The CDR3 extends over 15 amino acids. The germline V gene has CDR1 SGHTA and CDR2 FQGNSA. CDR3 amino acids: CASSLRPAERYEQYF. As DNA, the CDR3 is TGTGCCAGCAGCTTAAGACCCGCAGAGCGATACGAGCAGTACTTC.

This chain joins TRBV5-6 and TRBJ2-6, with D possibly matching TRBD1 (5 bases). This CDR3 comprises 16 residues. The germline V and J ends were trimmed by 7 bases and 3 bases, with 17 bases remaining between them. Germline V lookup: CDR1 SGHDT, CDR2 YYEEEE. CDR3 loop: CASWLVSGRGANVLTF. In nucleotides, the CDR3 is TGTGCCAGCTGGTTGGTTTCAGGGCGTGGGGCCAACGTCCTGACTTTC.

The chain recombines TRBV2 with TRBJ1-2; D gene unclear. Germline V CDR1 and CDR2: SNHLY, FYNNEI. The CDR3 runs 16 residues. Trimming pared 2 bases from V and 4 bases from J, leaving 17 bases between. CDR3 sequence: CASSENPPRDAYGYTF. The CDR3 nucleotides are TGTGCCAGCAGTGAAAATCCTCCCCGGGATGCCTATGGCTACACCTTC.

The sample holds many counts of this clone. CDR3 DNA: TGTGCCAGCAGTGAATACAATGAGCAGTTCTTC. Its translation is CASSEYNEQFF. V usage is TRBV25-1 and J usage is TRBJ2-1; D uncertain. The length of the CDR3 is 11 residues. Germline CDR1 is MGHDK and CDR2 is SYGVNS. Trimming shortened V by 0 bases and J by 6 bases, and 0 bases separated the two germline ends.

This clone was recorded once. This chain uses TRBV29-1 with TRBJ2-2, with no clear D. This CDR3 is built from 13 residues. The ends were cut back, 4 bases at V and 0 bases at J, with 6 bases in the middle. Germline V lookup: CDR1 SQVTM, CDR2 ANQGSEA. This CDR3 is CSVVGANTGELFF. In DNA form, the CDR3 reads TGCAGCGTTGTAGGTGCGAACACCGGGGAGCTGTTTTTT.

Here the CDR3 reads CASSLLLITDTQYF. The CDR3 bases are TGCGCCAGCAGCTTACTCTTGATCACAGATACGCAGTATTTT. The chain carries TRBV5-1 and TRBJ2-3, with D unresolved. This CDR3 spans 14 amino acids. V lost 2 bases, J lost 2 bases, and 9 bases lay in between. Germline loops: CDR1 SGHRS, CDR2 YFSETQ.